Presented here are 22 T cell receptor beta chains from one specimen sequenced in a study of control samples from healthy donors and cancer patients. Here immunoSEQ multiplex PCR was the method, and the copy in TCRdb shows in-frame clones only, minus some. The sample carries about 75,000 clones, 94% recorded once. The source material was blood. These receptors were taken from a woman in her thirties or forties in good health.

This chain links TRBV6-5 with TRBJ2-3; the D call may be TRBD1 or TRBD2 (5 bases each). This CDR3 is built from 12 residues. The V gene lost 4 bases and the J gene lost 12 bases, with 14 bases spanning the gap. Germline CDR1 is MNHEY and CDR2 is SVGAGI. The CDR3 sequence is CASSFLEGPQYF. The CDR3 bases are TGTGCCAGCAGTTTCCTAGAGGGACCTCAGTATTTT.

This rearrangement joins TRBV7-9 to TRBJ2-2; TRBD1 agrees at 12 bases. This CDR3 has 17 residues. CDR1 SEHNR and CDR2 FQNEAQ come from the germline V gene (reference sequence). J lost 4 bases, V lost 4 bases, and 7 bases had no gene match. The CDR3 region has the DNA TGTGCCAGCAGCTACCGGGACAGGGGGCGAATCACCGGGGAGCTGTTTTTT. Translation: CASSYRDRGRITGELFF.

The chain combines TRBV19 with TRBJ1-5; TRBD1 is a possible D gene (5 bases). CDR3 length: 13 amino acids. Trimming removed 5 bases at V and 7 bases at J, with 12 bases between. CDR1 LNHDA and CDR2 SQIVND come from the germline V gene (reference sequence). Written as DNA, the CDR3 is TGTGCCAGTAGTCCCCCAGGGAACCAGCCCCAGCATTTT. Its translation: CASSPPGNQPQHF.

CDR3 region: CASSQEDRDNQPQHF. As DNA, the CDR3 is TGCGCCAGCAGCCAAGAGGACAGGGACAATCAGCCCCAGCATTTT. The rearrangement joins TRBV4-1 to TRBJ1-5; 8 bases align to TRBD1. CDR3 length equals 15 residues. The V gene end was trimmed by 0 bases and the J gene end by 3 bases; junction bases not matched to a gene: 1. Germline lookup yields CDR1 MGHRA and CDR2 YSYEKL.

The chain links TRBV7-2 to TRBJ2-1; D may be TRBD1 (6 bases). The CDR3 consists of 15 residues. Trimming took off 1 base at V and 7 bases at J, with 14 bases between the two ends. Germline-derived CDR1 and CDR2 are SGHTA and FQGNSA. The DNA for the CDR3 is TGTGCCAGCAGCTTAGTAGTCCTAGGGGGAAATGAGCAGTTCTTC. It translates to CASSLVVLGGNEQFF.

The rearrangement uses TRBV7-3 and TRBJ2-1; TRBD2 agrees at 12 bases. Germline V gives CDR1 SGHTA, CDR2 FQGTGA. V shed 0 bases, J shed 7 bases, and the junction held 7 bases outside the gene matches. The CDR3 sequence is 17 residues long. The CDR3 DNA follows: TGTGCCAGCAGCTTAACAGGATCGGGACTAGCGGGTAATGAGCAGTTCTTC. Translation gives CASSLTGSGLAGNEQFF.

The chain uses TRBV12-2 and TRBJ1-4; no DNA check was done on the table's D call, TRBD1. TRBV12-2 is designated a pseudogene. The CDR3 is 17 amino acids. CDR3 DNA sequence: TGTGCAAGTCGCTTAAGGTTGGGCTCCTTACCGAATGAAAAACTGTTTTTT. It is translated as CASRLRLGSLPNEKLFF.

The V call is TRBV27, the J call TRBJ2-7, with D unclear. Germline V CDR1 and CDR2: MNHEY, SMNVEV (reference sequence). Trimming stripped 11 bases from V and 1 base from J, with 12 bases between. CDR3 size: 12 residues. The CDR3 here is CAWPLESYEQYF. DNA for the CDR3: TGTGCCTGGCCTTTGGAATCCTACGAGCAGTACTTC.

This rearrangement joins TRBV5-1 to TRBJ1-2; tentative D call: TRBD1 (5 bases). Germline CDR1 and CDR2: SGHRS and YFSETQ. Trimming removed 3 bases at V and 4 bases at J, with 19 bases between. The CDR3 runs 16 residues. DNA of the CDR3: TGCGCCAGCAGCTACCCTGACTCAGGGCAGGCCTATGGCTACACCTTC. Encoded protein: CASSYPDSGQAYGYTF.

The rearrangement links TRBV5-4 to TRBJ1-3, with no clear D. Germline CDR1 is SGHNT and CDR2 is YYREEE (reference sequence). The CDR3 extends over 17 amino acids. Trimming left V 4 bases short and J 0 bases short, with 17 bases between. DNA for the CDR3: TGTGCCAGCAGCCCCCTGGAGGGAGCGGACTCTGGAAACACCATATATTTT. Its translation: CASSPLEGADSGNTIYF.

The chain combines TRBV19 with TRBJ2-3; a possible D gene is TRBD2 (5 bases). The germline gives CDR1 LNHDA, CDR2 SQIVND (reference sequence). The ends were cut back, 6 bases at V and 1 base at J, with 14 bases in the middle. The CDR3 contains 15 residues. The CDR3 DNA reads TGTGCCAGTAGCATTACTAGTCGAGGCACAGATACGCAGTATTTT. It specifies CASSITSRGTDTQYF.

The chain recombines TRBV9 with TRBJ1-4; D might be TRBD1 (5 bases). Germline V gene sequence: CDR1 SGDLS, CDR2 YYNGEE. V lost 0 bases and J 8 bases, leaving 14 bases between the germline ends. This CDR3 spans 15 amino acids. The CDR3 nucleotides are TGTGCCAGCAGCGTAGATGGGGCCCCTGGGGAAAAACTGTTTTTT. It is translated as CASSVDGAPGEKLFF.

J is TRBJ2-2 and V is TRBV19, with TRBD1 identical over 8 bases. With 4 bases clipped from V and 1 base from J, the junction kept 8 bases outside the gene matches. CDR1 LNHDA and CDR2 SQIVND come from the germline V gene (reference sequence). This CDR3 spans 17 amino acids. The CDR3 protein is CASSNSGGSWNTGELFF. Written as DNA, the CDR3 is TGTGCCAGTAGTAATTCAGGGGGCTCTTGGAACACCGGGGAGCTGTTTTTT.

The V gene is TRBV6-6, the J gene TRBJ2-7, with a tentative D call TRBD1 (5 bases). Germline CDR1 reads MNHNY; CDR2 reads SVGAGI (reference sequence). The V gene lost 3 bases and the J gene lost 3 bases, with 15 bases spanning the gap. This CDR3 contains 15 residues. CDR3 nucleotides: TGTGCCAGCAGTTATATGTCAGGGTTCCACTACGAGCAGTACTTC. Translation gives CASSYMSGFHYEQYF.

The CDR3 DNA reads TGTGCCAGCAGCCCCCAGATAGGGGGAGGATCACCCCTCCACTTT. The encoded protein is CASSPQIGGGSPLHF. The rearrangement joins TRBV6-2 or TRBV6-3 to TRBJ1-6; a possible D gene is TRBD1 (6 bases). CDR3 length: 15 amino acids. Germline CDR1 reads MNHEY; CDR2 reads SVGEGT. The ends were cut back, 6 bases at V and 10 bases at J, with 19 bases in the middle.

The rearrangement uses TRBV7-9 and TRBJ2-3; D unresolved. The CDR3 is 15 amino acids. The germline V gene has CDR1 SEHNR and CDR2 FQNEAQ (reference sequence). With 5 bases removed from V and 3 bases from J, the gap between germline ends came to 15 bases. In DNA form, the CDR3 reads TGTGCCAGCAGCATTGGTACGGTGGGGACAGATACGCAGTATTTT. This encodes CASSIGTVGTDTQYF.

The rearrangement links TRBV11-2 to TRBJ2-1; no definite D call. The germline CDR1 and CDR2 sequences are SGHAT and FQNNGV. Trimming pared 5 bases from V and 7 bases from J, leaving 18 bases between. This CDR3 has 15 residues. The CDR3 sequence: CASSPGREGLNEQFF. The CDR3 region has the DNA TGTGCCAGCAGCCCCGGTAGGGAAGGGTTGAATGAGCAGTTCTTC. The whole variable domain, filled in from reference TRBV11-2 and TRBJ2-1, reads EAGVAQSPRYKIIEKRQSVAFWCNPISGHATLYWYQQILGQGPKLLIQFQNNGVVDDSQLPKDRFSAERLKGVDSTLKIQPAKLEDSAVYLCASSPGREGLNEQFFGPGTRLTVL.

The gene calls are TRBV11-3 and TRBJ2-6; maybe TRBD2 (6 bases). CDR3 length equals 16 residues. Germline CDR1 is SGHNT and CDR2 is YENEEA. V lost 4 bases to trimming and J lost 0 bases, with 10 bases between them. The CDR3 region is CASSSGGGSGANVLTF. For the CDR3, the DNA is TGTGCCAGCAGCTCTGGGGGAGGCTCTGGGGCCAACGTCCTGACTTTC.

The chain carries TRBV7-9 and TRBJ2-1; 7 positions agree with TRBD1. Trimming removed 5 bases from V and 6 bases from J; junction bases left unmatched: 7. The CDR3 has 14 residues. Germline-derived CDR1 and CDR2 are SEHNR and FQNEAQ (reference sequence). The DNA of the CDR3 is TGTGCCAGCAGCATAGGGACAGCTCTCAATGAGCAGTTCTTC. It codes for CASSIGTALNEQFF.

About this clone: One end of the junction does not line up with germline, which may come from a read error. The chain has TRBV2 and TRBJ2-2, with 7 bases identical to TRBD1. The germline gives CDR1 SNHLY, CDR2 FYNNEI. The CDR3 has 15 amino acids. The CDR3 here is CASRAGGRNNGELFF. CDR3 nucleotide sequence: TGTGCCAGCAGGGCAGGGGGACGCAACAACGGGGAGCTGTTTTTT.

The chain joins TRBV5-1 to TRBJ2-5, with D uncertain. Trimming pared 0 bases from V and 3 bases from J, leaving 12 bases between. The CDR3 has 15 amino acids. Germline lookup yields CDR1 SGHRS and CDR2 YFSETQ. The CDR3 coding sequence is TGCGCCAGCAGCTTGGGGCCGGGTTCCAAAGAGACCCAGTACTTC. Its protein is CASSLGPGSKETQYF.

With regard to this clone: One end of the junction fails to match germline, which may point to a read error. This sequence joins TRBV2 and TRBJ1-1; no reliable D call. There are 13 residues in the CDR3. Germline V gene lookup returns CDR1 SNHLY and CDR2 FYNNEI. The CDR3: CASREGWNTEAFF. The CDR3 coding sequence is TGTGCCAGCAGGGAAGGATGGAACACTGAAGCTTTCTTT.